Shown below are 31 T cell receptor beta chains from a single sample sequenced in a study of cytomegalovirus exposure and HLA in healthy donors (TCRdb year 2017). Receptor libraries were prepared by the immunoSEQ multiplex PCR assay. The multiplex PCR relied on a mix of 60 forward primers for TCR Vbeta segments and 13 reverse primers for TCR Jbeta segments. TCRdb retrieved this table from immuneACCESS and kept in-frame rearrangements only. Not all clones are present; in checked studies, unresolved V genes account for under half, and no reason is known for the remainder. This sample has some 150,000 clones in its table, and over 60% of those were observed once. Less than 2.5% of the sample comes from the top ten. Sequenced material: PBMCs. These receptors came from a man in his forties or fifties in good health and CMV-seronegative.

With regard to this clone: A read error may produce the germline difference seen at one junction end. V usage is TRBV7-9 and J usage is TRBJ1-1; D gene ambiguous. The CDR3 runs 13 residues. The germline CDR1 and CDR2 sequences are SEHNR and FQNEAQ (reference sequence). The CDR3 DNA sequence: TGTTCCAGCACCTTAGGGTCAGGAACTGAAGCTTTCTTT. Its protein product is CSSTLGSGTEAFF.

CDR3 in DNA: TGCGCCAGCAGCTTTACACCCGGGACTAGCGGGGTCCGGGAGCAGTTCTTC. Its protein is CASSFTPGTSGVREQFF. This chain links TRBV5-1 with TRBJ2-1, with 13 nucleotides matching TRBD2. Germline V gene sequence: CDR1 SGHRS, CDR2 YFSETQ. The CDR3 runs 17 residues. V trimming: 2 bases; J trimming: 10 bases; junction bases outside the gene matches: 12.

In regard to this clone: Since the CDR3 does not end with the conserved phenylalanine or tryptophan, this likely comes from a read error. The V gene is TRBV7-9, the J gene TRBJ1-2; unclear D gene. Trimming took off 4 bases at V and 0 bases at J, with 9 bases between the two ends. The CDR3 runs 14 residues. Germline lookup yields CDR1 SEHNR and CDR2 FQNEAQ (reference sequence). The CDR3 spells CASSSEGPNYGYTS. The CDR3 DNA sequence: TGTGCCAGCAGCTCCGAGGGCCCTAACTATGGCTACACCTCC.

This clone appeared a few times. V usage is TRBV6-1 and J usage is TRBJ2-7; D is unclear. The CDR3 runs 11 residues. V shed 4 bases and J shed 3 bases, with 4 bases lying between them. The V gene's germline CDR1 is MNHNS and CDR2 SASEGT. CDR3 in amino acids: CASSGSYEQYF. In DNA, the CDR3 is TGTGCCAGCAGTGGCAGCTACGAGCAGTACTTC.

V usage is TRBV6-5 and J usage is TRBJ1-2; 7 bases are shared with TRBD1. This CDR3 region has 15 residues. The germline CDR1 and CDR2 sequences are MNHEY and SVGAGI. V was pared by 6 bases and J by 8 bases, with 15 bases of the junction left unmatched. This CDR3 is CASSRTSRGGPGYTF. Here the CDR3 DNA reads TGTGCCAGCAGCCGTACTTCTCGAGGGGGCCCCGGCTACACCTTC.

In its sample, this clone was seen once. The chain employs TRBV6-5 and TRBJ2-3; D possibly corresponds to TRBD2 (5 bases). Germline V CDR1 and CDR2: MNHEY, SVGAGI. This CDR3 region has 15 residues. Trimming stripped 2 bases from V and 6 bases from J, with 15 bases between. CDR3 sequence reads: CASSYVASGWDTQYF. The CDR3 DNA is TGTGCCAGCAGTTACGTAGCGTCTGGTTGGGATACGCAGTATTTT.

J is TRBJ1-1 and V is TRBV10-3, with D perhaps TRBD1 (5 bases). Germline CDR1 and CDR2: ENHRY and SYGVKD. This CDR3 is built from 14 residues. The ends were cut back, 4 bases at V and 3 bases at J, with 12 bases in the middle. CDR3 coding DNA: TGTGCCATCAGTGCAGGGTTTTACTACACTGAAGCTTTCTTT. This encodes CAISAGFYYTEAFF.

A remark on this clone: One end of the junction is discordant with germline, which a read error may explain. J is TRBJ1-2 and V is TRBV19; perhaps TRBD1 as D (5 bases). Looked up from germline, CDR1 is LNHDA and CDR2 is SQIVND (reference sequence). CDR3 length: 15 residues. The CDR3 bases are TGTGCCAGTAGTCGGCCGGGACTACGATCCTATGGCTACCCCTTC. As protein: CASSRPGLRSYGYPF. Filled out from reference TRBV19 and TRBJ1-2, the complete variable domain reads DGGITQSPKYLFRKEGQNVTLSCEQNLNHDAMYWYRQDPGQGLRLIYYSQIVNDFQKGDIAEGYSVSREKKESFPLTVTSAQKNPTAFYLCASSRPGLRSYGYPFGSGTRLTVV.

V is TRBV10-3 and J is TRBJ2-7; no reliable D call. Trimming took off 3 bases at V and 0 bases at J, with 9 bases between the two ends. Germline CDR1 reads ENHRY; CDR2 reads SYGVKD. The CDR3 runs 14 residues. CDR3 residues: CAISDRVSSYEQYF. The CDR3 nucleotides read TGTGCCATCAGTGACCGGGTCAGCTCCTACGAGCAGTACTTC.

J is TRBJ1-5 and V is TRBV12-5; D may be TRBD1 (6 bases). The germline V gene encodes CDR1 LGHNT and CDR2 FRNRAP. CDR3 length: 17 residues. V lost 3 bases and J 5 bases, leaving 20 bases between the germline ends. CDR3 in DNA: TGTGCTAGTGGTTTTACCCACGGGGGGCAAGGCGATCAGCCCCAGCATTTT. Translated: CASGFTHGGQGDQPQHF.

The V and J genes are TRBV4-1 and TRBJ1-1; D unclear. Trimming took 1 base from V and 1 from J, leaving 7 bases between them. The CDR3 extends over 14 amino acids. The germline gives CDR1 MGHRA, CDR2 YSYEKL. DNA for the CDR3: TGCGCCAGCAGCCAAGTACCGGGGAACACTGAAGCTTTCTTT. Protein: CASSQVPGNTEAFF.

This rearrangement joins TRBV2 to TRBJ2-7; 8 bases align to TRBD1. V lost 10 bases to trimming and J lost 3 bases; unmatched junction nucleotides: 8. This CDR3 comprises 13 residues. Germline values: CDR1 SNHLY, CDR2 FYNNEI. The CDR3 coding sequence is TGTGCCATCTACTCGGACAGGGTCTACGAGCAGTACTTC. Protein product: CAIYSDRVYEQYF.

V gene TRBV6-5 combines with J gene TRBJ1-1; D is unclear. V lost 7 bases and J 1 base, leaving 4 bases between the germline ends. Germline V CDR1 and CDR2: MNHEY, SVGAGI. The CDR3 is 11 residues long. In DNA form, the CDR3 reads TGTGCCAGCACCTCGAACACTGAAGCTTTCTTT. This translates into CASTSNTEAFF.

This sequence joins TRBV7-2 and TRBJ2-2; D perhaps matches TRBD2 (6 bases). The CDR3 covers 15 residues. V was trimmed by 4 bases and J by 5 bases, leaving 14 bases between them. CDR1 and CDR2 from the germline V gene are SGHTA and FQGNSA. The CDR3 sequence: CASSSFAGMTGELFF. CDR3 nucleotides: TGTGCCAGCAGCTCCTTCGCGGGAATGACCGGGGAGCTGTTTTTT.

The CDR3 loop reads CAWSLDIRATYEQYF. Written as DNA, the CDR3 is TGTGCCTGGAGCTTGGACATTCGGGCCACCTACGAGCAGTACTTC. The chain joins TRBV30 to TRBJ2-7; D possibly corresponds to TRBD1 (5 bases). This CDR3 contains 15 residues. CDR1 and CDR2 (germline): GTSNPN, SVGIG (reference sequence). V lost 3 bases to trimming and J lost 2 bases, with 17 bases between them.

This clone showed up just a few times. The gene calls are TRBV2 and TRBJ2-7; TRBD2 might be the D (6 bases). The CDR3 loop spans 13 amino acids. The germline V gene encodes CDR1 SNHLY and CDR2 FYNNEI. V lost 9 bases, J lost 1 base, and 13 bases lay in between. The CDR3 DNA follows: TGTGCCAGGGGACTTGGCGATTCCTACGAGCAGTACTTC. Protein sequence: CARGLGDSYEQYF.

Details on this clone: The germline gene is not matched at one end of the junction; a read error may be the cause. The chain recombines TRBV18 with TRBJ1-5, with a tentative D call TRBD1 (5 bases). The CDR3 is 15 residues long. CDR1 KGHSH and CDR2 LQKENI come from the germline V gene. CDR3 sequence reads: CASSPQRGFEQPQNF. The CDR3 DNA sequence: TGTGCCAGCTCTCCACAAAGGGGTTTTGAACAGCCCCAGAATTTT.

This chain uses TRBV2 with TRBJ2-7, with D maybe TRBD1 (5 bases). Germline V gene data show CDR1 as SNHLY and CDR2 as FYNNEI. Trimming took 8 bases from V and 2 from J, leaving 13 bases between them. The CDR3 sequence is 13 residues long. CDR3 sequence: CASSMTATYEQYF. CDR3 DNA: TGTGCCAGCTCCATGACAGCAACCTACGAGCAGTACTTC.

This sequence joins TRBV9 and TRBJ1-6, with 8 bases that match TRBD1. CDR3 length equals 19 residues. V was clipped by 0 bases and J by 0 bases; unmatched bases: 8. CDR1 is SGDLS and CDR2 is YYNGEE in the germline V gene. CDR3 bases: TGTGCCAGCAGCGTAGGGGGACAGGTCCCTAGCTCCTATAATTCACCCCTCCACTTT. It is translated as CASSVGGQVPSSYNSPLHF. Drawing the rest from reference TRBV9 and TRBJ1-6, the complete variable domain is DSGVTQTPKHLITATGQRVTLRCSPRSGDLSVYWYQQSLDQGLQFLIQYYNGEERAKGNILERFSAQQFPDLHSELNLSSLELGDSALYFCASSVGGQVPSSYNSPLHFGNGTRLTVT.

The chain has TRBV9 and TRBJ2-7; 7 nucleotides agree with TRBD2. There are 15 residues in the CDR3. Losses at the gene ends were 0 bases for V and 2 bases for J; bases not matched to a gene: 5. Germline CDR1 is SGDLS and CDR2 is YYNGEE. This CDR3 is CASSVETSEPYEQYF. CDR3 bases: TGTGCCAGCAGCGTAGAAACTAGCGAGCCCTACGAGCAGTACTTC.

The chain joins TRBV6-5 to TRBJ1-3; D is unresolved. The CDR3 extends over 12 amino acids. Deletions cut 6 bases from V and 6 bases from J, with 9 bases between. The V gene's germline CDR1 is MNHEY and CDR2 SVGAGI. The CDR3: CASSSGQNTIYF. The CDR3 DNA is TGTGCCAGCAGCTCGGGTCAAAACACCATATATTTT.

The chain uses TRBV2 and TRBJ1-5; 7 bases fit TRBD1. This CDR3 has 15 residues. The V and J ends lost 3 bases and 4 bases, in that order; junction bases with no gene match: 6. CDR1 SNHLY and CDR2 FYNNEI come from the germline V gene. CDR3 nucleotides: TGTGCCAGCAGTGAGGGTGGGACAGTTAATCAGCCCCAGCATTTT. This sequence encodes CASSEGGTVNQPQHF. Supplemented by reference TRBV2 and TRBJ1-5, the full variable domain reads EPEVTQTPSHQVTQMGQEVILRCVPISNHLYFYWYRQILGQKVEFLVSFYNNEISEKSEIFDDQFSVERPDGSNFTLKIRSTKLEDSAMYFCASSEGGTVNQPQHFGDGTRLSIL.

This chain links TRBV2 with TRBJ2-2, with D perhaps matching TRBD2 (5 bases). The CDR3 runs to 13 residues. CDR1 SNHLY and CDR2 FYNNEI come from the germline V gene. V shed 3 bases and J shed 5 bases, with 7 bases lying between them. The CDR3 loop reads CASSDWETGELFF. DNA of the CDR3: TGTGCCAGCAGTGACTGGGAGACCGGGGAGCTGTTTTTT.

V and J are TRBV18 and TRBJ2-7; D is ambiguous. The CDR3 loop spans 14 amino acids. The V and J ends lost 3 bases and 0 bases respectively, with 9 bases between them. Germline V gene data show CDR1 as KGHSH and CDR2 as LQKENI. The CDR3 protein is CASSPGSFSYEQYF. In DNA form, the CDR3 reads TGTGCCAGCTCACCGGGCAGTTTCTCCTACGAGCAGTACTTC.

This clone was seen a few times. J is TRBJ2-5 and V is TRBV6-6; TRBD2 agrees at 8 bases. The J segment lost 5 bases and the V segment lost 5 bases, leaving 10 bases of the junction unmatched. Germline V gene lookup returns CDR1 MNHNY and CDR2 SVGAGI (reference sequence). The CDR3 length is 15 residues. In nucleotides, the CDR3 is TGTGCCAGCAGTCACACCGGGACTAGTGTGGAGACCCAGTACTTC. It yields the protein CASSHTGTSVETQYF.

The CDR3 sequence: CASSPGQREQYF. In DNA, the CDR3 is TGTGCCAGCAGTCCGGGACAGAGGGAGCAGTACTTC. This chain connects TRBV25-1 to TRBJ2-7; TRBD1 matches 7 bases. CDR1 MGHDK and CDR2 SYGVNS come from the germline V gene. CDR3 length: 12 amino acids. The J segment lost 7 bases and the V segment lost 5 bases, leaving 5 bases of the junction unmatched.

The rearrangement joins TRBV7-2 to TRBJ2-5; TRBD2 matches 7 bases. The end of the DNA aligns better with TRBJ2-7, so the J call may be wrong. Germline V lookup: CDR1 SGHTA, CDR2 FQGNSA. The CDR3 covers 15 residues. The CDR3, as DNA: TGTGCCAGCAGCTTAGAAGGCGGGAGTTATTACGAGCAGTACTTC. Encoded protein: CASSLEGGSYYEQYF.

The J gene is TRBJ2-7, the V gene TRBV19; TRBD1 agrees at 7 bases. CDR1 and CDR2 (germline): LNHDA, SQIVND (reference sequence). Unmatched junction bases numbered 7, after V lost 6 bases and J lost 2 bases. This CDR3 is built from 14 residues. The CDR3 spells CASRSTGDTYEQYF. The CDR3 coding sequence is TGTGCCAGTAGGAGTACAGGGGACACCTACGAGCAGTACTTC.

J is TRBJ2-2 and V is TRBV11-3; 7 bases agree with TRBD1. CDR3 length: 15 amino acids. Germline trimming cut 5 bases from V and 3 bases from J; bases unmatched to any gene: 6. Per germline, CDR1 SGHNT and CDR2 YENEEA. The CDR3 reads CASSGRGTDTGELFF. In DNA form, the CDR3 reads TGTGCCAGCAGCGGAAGGGGGACAGACACCGGGGAGCTGTTTTTT. Supplemented by reference TRBV11-3 and TRBJ2-2, the full variable domain reads EAGVVQSPRYKIIEKKQPVAFWCNPISGHNTLYWYLQNLGQGPELLIRYENEEAVDDSQLPKDRFSAERLKGVDSTLKIQPAELGDSAVYLCASSGRGTDTGELFFGEGSRLTVL.

The CDR3 spells CASSAHRGGVDEQYF. The DNA for the CDR3 is TGTGCCAGCAGTGCCCATCGGGGTGGGGTCGACGAGCAGTACTTC. The chain joins TRBV28 to TRBJ2-7, with D maybe TRBD2 (5 bases). Germline CDR1 is MDHEN and CDR2 is SYDVKM. The V gene lost 5 bases and the J gene lost 5 bases, with 19 bases spanning the gap. The CDR3 runs 15 residues.

The chain links TRBV5-1 to TRBJ2-3, with D maybe TRBD1 (5 bases). The CDR3 has 15 amino acids. V was shortened by 4 bases and J by 4 bases, with 16 bases between the two germline ends. Germline CDR1 reads SGHRS; CDR2 reads YFSETQ. CDR3 coding DNA: TGCGCCAGCAGCCCCGGTTCGTCAGGGTCAGATACGCAGTATTTT. Its protein is CASSPGSSGSDTQYF.